These T cell receptor delta chains were read from a single sample in a study of gamma-delta T cells after stem cell transplantation. TCRdb ran CATT on the RT-PCR reads. The repertoire has approximately 3,200 delta-chain clones, around 2.1% of them found once; the top ten carry less than 15%. Sequencing used gamma-delta T cells. Receptor source: a human donor. It is not recorded whose cells these are; they may come from a transplant donor. The CDR3 runs from the conserved cysteine through the conserved F or W. Fields, in order: CDR3 DNA, CDR3 protein, V gene, D gene, clone size, J gene. D genes are given only for firm matches. Some rows have no size entry. The others give once, few or many, or a class for an expanded clone.

DNA: TGTGCCTGTGACGCCATTCCCTCATTTCCTTCTGGCCGGTACACCGATAAACTCATCTTT
CDR3: CACDAIPSFPSGRYTDKLIF
V: TRDV2
D: NA
size: few
J: TRDJ1

DNA: TGTGCCTGTGACGGTACTGGGCGCCCCACCGATAAACTCATCTTT
CDR3: CACDGTGRPTDKLIF
V: TRDV2
D: NA
size: large
J: TRDJ1

DNA: TGTGCCCGTGACCAACTCCAAAACACCGATAAACTCATCTTT
CDR3: CARDQLQNTDKLIF
V: TRDV2
D: NA
size: NA
J: TRDJ1

DNA: TGTGCCTGTGAGCGGCTGGGGGATACGGGGTACACCGATAAACTCATCTTT
CDR3: CACERLGDTGYTDKLIF
V: TRDV2
D: TRDD3
size: medium-sized
J: TRDJ1

DNA: TGTGCCTGTGACACCGTTCCAACTGGGGGATACAAGGGAACCGATAAACTCATCTTT
CDR3: CACDTVPTGGYKGTDKLIF
V: TRDV2
D: TRDD3
size: medium-sized
J: TRDJ1

DNA: TGTGCCTGTGACACCCGGCGGGTCATCTCCTGGGACACCCGACAGATGTTTTTC
CDR3: CACDTRRVISWDTRQMFF
V: TRDV2
D: NA
size: medium-sized
J: TRDJ3

DNA: TGTGCCTGTGACACTGGAGACCTAGTACCTCGTACTGGGGGATACCTGAACACCGATAAACTCATCTTT
CDR3: CACDTGDLVPRTGGYLNTDKLIF
V: TRDV2
D: TRDD3
size: medium-sized
J: TRDJ1

DNA: TGTGCCTGTGACACCGTTGGGGGACACTACACCGATAAACTCATCTTT
CDR3: CACDTVGGHYTDKLIF
V: TRDV2
D: TRDD3
size: medium-sized
J: TRDJ1

DNA: TGTGCTCTTGGGGAAAGACTGGGGGATACCGACTCATCTAGGTACACCGATAAACTCATCTTT
CDR3: CALGERLGDTDSSRYTDKLIF
V: TRDV1
D: TRDD3
size: medium-sized
J: TRDJ1

DNA: TGTGCCTGTGACGCTCTGGGGGATGAGAAGGGCTCCGATAAACTCATCTTT
CDR3: CACDALGDEKGSDKLIF
V: TRDV2
D: TRDD3
size: medium-sized
J: TRDJ1

DNA: TGTGCCTGTGACACCGTAACAAGTGCTAGGGGCTCCTTCGATAAACTCATCTTT
CDR3: CACDTVTSARGSFDKLIF
V: TRDV2
D: NA
size: medium-sized
J: TRDJ1

DNA: TGTGCTCTTGGGGAACTATGGGTGGATGGCTGGGGGATAGTCGATAAACTCATCTTT
CDR3: CALGELWVDGWGIVDKLIF
V: TRDV1
D: TRDD3
size: medium-sized
J: TRDJ1

DNA: TGTGCCTTCCTCGTCCTTCCTACCGTACTGGGGGATTCATACACCGATAAACTCATCTTT
CDR3: CAFLVLPTVLGDSYTDKLIF
V: TRDV3
D: NA
size: few
J: TRDJ1

DNA: TGTGCCTGTGACGTACTGGGGCACCGCGATAAACTCATCTTT
CDR3: CACDVLGHRDKLIF
V: TRDV2
D: TRDD3
size: medium-sized
J: TRDJ1

DNA: TGTGCCTGTGACACCGTGGGCCCTTACACCCAAGGTGAACTCATCTTT
CDR3: CACDTVGPYTQGELIF
V: TRDV2
D: NA
size: medium-sized
J: TRDJ1

DNA: TGTGCCTGTGACTTACTGGGGGATACGCGAGAACCTACCGATAAACTCATCTTT
CDR3: CACDLLGDTREPTDKLIF
V: TRDV2
D: TRDD3
size: medium-sized
J: TRDJ1

DNA: TGTGCTCTTGGGGAACTAGATCGTAGGCTTGCGGGCCAGTCCCCTAGGAGTCTGTACACCGATAAACTCATCTTT
CDR3: CALGELDRRLAGQSPRSLYTDKLIF
V: TRDV1
D: NA
size: few
J: TRDJ1

DNA: TGTGCCTGTGACACCGTGACTGGGGGATACAAAGAGTACACCGATAAACTCATCTTT
CDR3: CACDTVTGGYKEYTDKLIF
V: TRDV2
D: TRDD3
size: medium-sized
J: TRDJ1

DNA: TGTGCCTGTGACGGGGTGGGGGATACGCGGACCGATAAACTCATCTTT
CDR3: CACDGVGDTRTDKLIF
V: TRDV2
D: TRDD3
size: large
J: TRDJ1

DNA: TGTGCCTGTGACGCCTTGAAAACCGGACTGGGGGATACATCCACCGATAAACTCATCTTT
CDR3: CACDALKTGLGDTSTDKLIF
V: TRDV2
D: TRDD3
size: medium-sized
J: TRDJ1

DNA: TGTGCCTGTGACACCGTTTACCAAGGGCTGGGGGATACGCGTACCGATAAACTCATCTTT
CDR3: CACDTVYQGLGDTRTDKLIF
V: TRDV2
D: TRDD3
size: medium-sized
J: TRDJ1

DNA: TGTGCCTGTGACACCGTCGGGACGCCCTCTGAGGGTGCCGATAAACTCATCTTT
CDR3: CACDTVGTPSEGADKLIF
V: TRDV2
D: NA
size: NA
J: TRDJ1

DNA: TGTGCCTGTGACTCCGTACTGGGGGATACGCGGAGTCACGCGGTAGAAAGACCCCTGATCTTT
CDR3: CACDSVLGDTRSHAVERPLIF
V: TRDV2
D: TRDD3
size: NA
J: TRDJ4

DNA: TGTGCCTGTGACGTCGCTGGGGGACACACCGATAAACTCATCTTT
CDR3: CACDVAGGHTDKLIF
V: TRDV2
D: TRDD3
size: NA
J: TRDJ1

DNA: TGTGCCTGTGACTTCCTGGGGACCGATAAACTCATCTTT
CDR3: CACDFLGTDKLIF
V: TRDV2
D: NA
size: large
J: TRDJ1

DNA: TGTGCCTGTGACACCGTGGGGGATGTAACAGCACAACTCTTCTTT
CDR3: CACDTVGDVTAQLFF
V: TRDV2
D: TRDD3
size: medium-sized
J: TRDJ2

DNA: TGTGCCTGTGACACCTTGGGGGCTGGAAGGCAAACCGATAAACTCATCTTT
CDR3: CACDTLGAGRQTDKLIF
V: TRDV2
D: NA
size: medium-sized
J: TRDJ1

DNA: TGTGCCTGTGACACTATAACTGTACCAACCGATAAACTCATCTTT
CDR3: CACDTITVPTDKLIF
V: TRDV2
D: NA
size: medium-sized
J: TRDJ1

DNA: TGTGCCTGTGACTCCCTATCTCCTGTACTGGGGGATACGGGCGCCGATAAACTCATCTTT
CDR3: CACDSLSPVLGDTGADKLIF
V: TRDV2
D: TRDD3
size: medium-sized
J: TRDJ1

DNA: TGTGCCTGCGACTTCCTGGGGACCGATAAACTCATCTTT
CDR3: CACDFLGTDKLIF
V: TRDV2
D: NA
size: medium-sized
J: TRDJ1

DNA: TGTGCCTGTGACACCGTCCTGGCTGGAGACACCGATAAACTCATCTTT
CDR3: CACDTVLAGDTDKLIF
V: TRDV2
D: NA
size: medium-sized
J: TRDJ1

DNA: TGTGCCTGTGACCCCGTACTGGGGGATACGGTGGACACCGATAAACCCATCTTT
CDR3: CACDPVLGDTVDTDKPIF
V: TRDV2
D: TRDD3
size: few
J: TRDJ1

DNA: TGTGCCTGTGACATACTGGGGGATACAAACGATAAACTCATCTTT
CDR3: CACDILGDTNDKLIF
V: TRDV2
D: TRDD3
size: medium-sized
J: TRDJ1

DNA: TGTGCCTGTGACACCGTACTGGGGGATACCAGGGGGACAGCACAACTCTTCTTT
CDR3: CACDTVLGDTRGTAQLFF
V: TRDV2
D: TRDD3
size: medium-sized
J: TRDJ2

DNA: TGTGCCTGTGACACCCTCCGGGGGGACAAGTACACCGATAAACTCATCTTT
CDR3: CACDTLRGDKYTDKLIF
V: TRDV2
D: NA
size: medium-sized
J: TRDJ1

DNA: TGTGCTCTTGGGGAACTTAGTCCTCCCCTTAACTGGGGGATACTGGGCAGGACCGATAAACTCATCTTT
CDR3: CALGELSPPLNWGILGRTDKLIF
V: TRDV1
D: TRDD3
size: medium-sized
J: TRDJ1